Sequencing of this T cell receptor beta chain was carried out in a study of T cell responses to AZD1222 COVID-19 vaccine. Findings and caveats of the study: White British donors predominated, females outnumbered males, and clonal diversity was possibly underestimated.

The assay was immunoSEQ multiplex PCR, and TCRdb's table has in-frame clones only and misses some. The table shows approximately 100,000 clones, with more than 70% occurring only once. V was clipped by 4 bases and J by 12 bases, with 17 bases between them. The CDR3 extends over 13 amino acids. Germline lookup yields CDR1 SGHNT and CDR2 YYREEE (reference sequence). For this clone: Its antigen remains unidentified. Since a much larger clone is just one base distant, this may be a read error.

The J gene is TRBJ2-1, the V gene TRBV5-4; tentatively, D is TRBD2 (6 bases). The sample here was peripheral blood, taken on day 0 of AZD1222 vaccination. The TCR was taken from an adult in good health. The CDR3, as DNA: TGTGCCAGCAGCCCGCCCCGGGACGGGGGGCAGTTCTTC. Amino acid sequence: CASSPPRDGGQFF.